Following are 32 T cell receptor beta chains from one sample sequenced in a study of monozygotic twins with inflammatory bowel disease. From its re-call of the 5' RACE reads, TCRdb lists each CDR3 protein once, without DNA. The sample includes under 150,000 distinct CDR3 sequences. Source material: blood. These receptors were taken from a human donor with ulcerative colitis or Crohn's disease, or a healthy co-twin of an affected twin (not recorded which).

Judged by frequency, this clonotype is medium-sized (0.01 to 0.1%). This chain's CDR3 is CASSLDRDEQYF. The chain uses TRBV5-1 and TRBJ2-7. Germline assignment: CDR1 SGHRS and CDR2 YFSETQ. This CDR3 comprises 12 residues.

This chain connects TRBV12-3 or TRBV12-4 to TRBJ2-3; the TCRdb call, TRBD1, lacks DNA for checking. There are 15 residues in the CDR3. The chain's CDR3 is CASSFRGGAVYTQYF.

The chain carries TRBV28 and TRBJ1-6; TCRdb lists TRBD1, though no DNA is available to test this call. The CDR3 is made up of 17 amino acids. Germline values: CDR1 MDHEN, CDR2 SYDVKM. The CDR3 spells CASSLVPGQGYNSPLHF.

CDR3 residues: CASSSDRDAEQFF. The chain couples TRBV7-7 to TRBJ2-1; the D call of TRBD1 rests on TCRdb alone, since no DNA is present to check it. This CDR3 contains 13 residues. Germline values: CDR1 SSHAT, CDR2 FNYEAQ (reference sequence).

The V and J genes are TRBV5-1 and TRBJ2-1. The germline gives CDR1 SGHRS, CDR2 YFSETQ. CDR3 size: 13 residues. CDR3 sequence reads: CASSPRLRNEQFF.

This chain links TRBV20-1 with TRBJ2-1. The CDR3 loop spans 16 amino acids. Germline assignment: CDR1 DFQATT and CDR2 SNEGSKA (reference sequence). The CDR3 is CSARTASTLSYNEQFF.

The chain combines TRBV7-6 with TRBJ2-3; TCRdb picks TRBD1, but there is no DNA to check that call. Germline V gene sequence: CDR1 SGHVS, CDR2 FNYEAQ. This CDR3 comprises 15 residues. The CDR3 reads CASSLVGESTDTQYF.

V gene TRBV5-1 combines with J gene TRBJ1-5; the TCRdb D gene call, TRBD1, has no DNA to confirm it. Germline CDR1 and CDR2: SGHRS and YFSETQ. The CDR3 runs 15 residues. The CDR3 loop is CASSPGQGADQPQHF.

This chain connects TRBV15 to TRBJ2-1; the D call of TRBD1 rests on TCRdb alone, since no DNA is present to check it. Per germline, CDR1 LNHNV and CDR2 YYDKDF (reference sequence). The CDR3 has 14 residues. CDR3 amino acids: CATSREQGVNEQFF.

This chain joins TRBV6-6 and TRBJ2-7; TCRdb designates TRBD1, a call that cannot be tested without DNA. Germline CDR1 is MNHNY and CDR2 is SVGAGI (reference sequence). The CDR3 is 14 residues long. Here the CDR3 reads CASRWDRVSYEQYF.

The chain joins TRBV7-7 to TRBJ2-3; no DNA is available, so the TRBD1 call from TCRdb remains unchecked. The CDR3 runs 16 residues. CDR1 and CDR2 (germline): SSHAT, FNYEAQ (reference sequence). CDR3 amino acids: CASSLGSGRDRDTQYF.

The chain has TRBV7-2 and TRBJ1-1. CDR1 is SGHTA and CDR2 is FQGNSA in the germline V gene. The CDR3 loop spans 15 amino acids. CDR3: CASSLEGEGGTEAFF.

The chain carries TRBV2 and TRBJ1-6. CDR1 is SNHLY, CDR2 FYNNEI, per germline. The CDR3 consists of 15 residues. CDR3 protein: CASRSGLPNNSPLHF.

The CDR3 reads CASSLTRNTEAFF. J is TRBJ1-1 and V is TRBV16. Germline V gene data show CDR1 as KGHSY and CDR2 as FQNENV. The CDR3 is 13 amino acids.

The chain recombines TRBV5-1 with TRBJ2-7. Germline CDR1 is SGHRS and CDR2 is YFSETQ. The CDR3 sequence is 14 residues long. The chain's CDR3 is CASSLGVSPYEQYF.

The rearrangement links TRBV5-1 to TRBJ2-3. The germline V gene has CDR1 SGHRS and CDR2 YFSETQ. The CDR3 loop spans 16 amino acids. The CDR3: CASSLVSKLSTDTQYF.

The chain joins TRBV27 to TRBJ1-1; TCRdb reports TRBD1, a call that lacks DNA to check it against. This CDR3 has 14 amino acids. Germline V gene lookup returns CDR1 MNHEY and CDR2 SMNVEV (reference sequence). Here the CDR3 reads CASSLDTGGSEAFF.

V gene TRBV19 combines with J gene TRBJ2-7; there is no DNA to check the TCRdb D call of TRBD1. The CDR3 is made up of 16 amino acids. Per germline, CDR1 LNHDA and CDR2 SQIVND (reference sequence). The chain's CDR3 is CASSSPSTGSSYEQYF. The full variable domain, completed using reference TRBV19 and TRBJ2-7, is DGGITQSPKYLFRKEGQNVTLSCEQNLNHDAMYWYRQDPGQGLRLIYYSQIVNDFQKGDIAEGYSVSREKKESFPLTVTSAQKNPTAFYLCASSSPSTGSSYEQYFGPGTRLTVT.

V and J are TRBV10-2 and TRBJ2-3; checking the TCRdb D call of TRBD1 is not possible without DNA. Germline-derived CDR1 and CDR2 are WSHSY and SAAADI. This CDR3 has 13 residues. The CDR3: CASTWDAGGPQYF.

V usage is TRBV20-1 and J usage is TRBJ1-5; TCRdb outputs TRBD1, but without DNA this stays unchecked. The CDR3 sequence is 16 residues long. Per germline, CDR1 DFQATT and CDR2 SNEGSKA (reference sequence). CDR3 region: CSARDSSGDSNQPQHF.

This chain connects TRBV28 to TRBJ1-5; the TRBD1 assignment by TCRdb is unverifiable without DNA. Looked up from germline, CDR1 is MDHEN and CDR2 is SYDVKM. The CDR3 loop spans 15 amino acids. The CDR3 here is CASSWRGQGNQPQHF.

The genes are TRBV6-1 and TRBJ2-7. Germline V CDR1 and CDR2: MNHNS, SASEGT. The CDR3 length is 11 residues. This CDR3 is CASSELYEQYF.

Here the CDR3 reads CSATGGTYSNQPQHF. The chain recombines TRBV20-1 with TRBJ1-5; the TCRdb call, TRBD1, lacks DNA for checking. CDR1 is DFQATT, CDR2 SNEGSKA, per germline (reference sequence). The CDR3 covers 15 residues.

CDR3 sequence reads: CASSEGTYNEQFF. This sequence joins TRBV2 and TRBJ2-1; TCRdb's D call, TRBD1, is unchecked because there is no DNA. The CDR3 runs 13 residues. Germline V gene lookup returns CDR1 SNHLY and CDR2 FYNNEI.

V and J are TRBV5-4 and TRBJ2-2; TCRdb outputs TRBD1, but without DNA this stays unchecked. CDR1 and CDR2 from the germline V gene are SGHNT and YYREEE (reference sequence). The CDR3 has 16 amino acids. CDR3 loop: CASSRQGTKNTGELFF. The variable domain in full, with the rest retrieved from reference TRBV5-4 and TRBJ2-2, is ETGVTQSPTHLIKTRGQQVTLRCSSQSGHNTVSWYQQALGQGPQFIFQYYREEENGRGNFPPRFSGLQFPNYSSELNVNALELDDSALYLCASSRQGTKNTGELFFGEGSRLTVL.

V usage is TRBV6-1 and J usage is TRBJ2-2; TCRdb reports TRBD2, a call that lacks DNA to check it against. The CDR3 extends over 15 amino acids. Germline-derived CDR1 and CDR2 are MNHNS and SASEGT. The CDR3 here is CASSEIAGGAGELFF.

The CDR3 loop reads CSARVPPIEAFF. J is TRBJ1-1 and V is TRBV20-1; there is no DNA to check the TCRdb D call of TRBD1. The CDR3 extends over 12 amino acids. Germline CDR1 reads DFQATT; CDR2 reads SNEGSKA (reference sequence).

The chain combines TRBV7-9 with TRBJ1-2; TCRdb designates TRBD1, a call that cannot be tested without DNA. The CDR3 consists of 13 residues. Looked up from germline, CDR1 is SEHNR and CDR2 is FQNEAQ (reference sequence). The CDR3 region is CASTKQGDFGYTF. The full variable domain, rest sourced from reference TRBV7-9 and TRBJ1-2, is DTGVSQNPRHKITKRGQNVTFRCDPISEHNRLYWYRQTLGQGPEFLTYFQNEAQLEKSRLLSDRFSAERPKGSFSTLEIQRTEQGDSAMYLCASTKQGDFGYTFGSGTRLTVV.

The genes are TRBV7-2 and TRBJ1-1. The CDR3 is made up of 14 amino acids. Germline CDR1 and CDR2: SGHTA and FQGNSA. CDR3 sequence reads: CASSQSGGNTEAFF.

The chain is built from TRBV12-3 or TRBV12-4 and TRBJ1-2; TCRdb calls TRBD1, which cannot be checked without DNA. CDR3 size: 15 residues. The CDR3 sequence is CASSPRATVYYGYTF.

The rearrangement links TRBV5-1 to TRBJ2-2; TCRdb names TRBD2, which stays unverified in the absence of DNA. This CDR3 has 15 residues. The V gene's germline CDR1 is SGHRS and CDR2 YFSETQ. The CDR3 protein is CASSFLVKNTGELFF. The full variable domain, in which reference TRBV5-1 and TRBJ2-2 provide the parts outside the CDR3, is KAGVTQTPRYLIKTRGQQVTLSCSPISGHRSVSWYQQTPGQGLQFLFEYFSETQRNKGNFPGRFSGRQFSNSRSEMNVSTLELGDSALYLCASSFLVKNTGELFFGEGSRLTVL.

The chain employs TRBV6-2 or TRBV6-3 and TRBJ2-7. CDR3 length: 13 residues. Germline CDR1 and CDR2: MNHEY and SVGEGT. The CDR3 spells CASSYSSSYEQYF.